Following are 14 T cell receptor beta chains from one sample sequenced in a study of shared clonotypes between healthy human individuals. Only in-frame clones appear in the TCRdb table, and some are missing; sequencing was by immunoSEQ multiplex PCR. Here the sample spans over a million clones, around 82% being singletons. Input material: memory CD4+ T cells from PBMCs. The subset denotes: CD45RA-negative fraction. The receptors here all came from a man between 18 and 29 years old in good health. Some clones in this sample may be carry-over from other donors' samples.

The chain recombines TRBV7-3 with TRBJ2-7; 11 bases are a match to TRBD2. The CDR3 length is 15 residues. CDR1 SGHTA and CDR2 FQGTGA come from the germline V gene. Trimming cost V 5 bases and J 0 bases; bases outside gene matches: 3. This CDR3 reads CASSPTSGSSYEQYF. The CDR3 DNA follows: TGTGCCAGCAGCCCCACTAGCGGGAGCTCCTACGAGCAGTACTTC.

The chain joins TRBV6-1 to TRBJ2-7, with TRBD2 matching over 11 bases. Trimming removed 8 bases from V and 0 bases from J; junction bases left unmatched: 3. CDR1 is MNHNS, CDR2 SASEGT, per germline. CDR3 length equals 14 residues. CDR3 nucleotides: TGTGCCAGCCAAGGGACTAGCGGCTCCTACGAGCAGTACTTC. It is translated as CASQGTSGSYEQYF.

The rearrangement joins TRBV5-1 to TRBJ2-7; 11 bases fit TRBD1. This CDR3 is 15 amino acids long. Germline CDR1 reads SGHRS; CDR2 reads YFSETQ. The trim removed 4 bases at V and 6 bases at J, leaving 9 bases unmatched. DNA of the CDR3: TGCGCCAGCAGCCCTACCGGGACAGGGGGTTTCGAGCAGTACTTC. This gives the protein CASSPTGTGGFEQYF.

The chain combines TRBV20-1 with TRBJ1-1; no clear D. V was trimmed by 3 bases and J by 5 bases, leaving 7 bases between them. Germline CDR1 is DFQATT and CDR2 is SNEGSKA (reference sequence). CDR3 length equals 11 residues. The CDR3, as DNA: TGCAGTGCTAGGCTGGAAACTGAAGCTTTCTTT. This gives the protein CSARLETEAFF.

V and J are TRBV30 and TRBJ2-5; maybe TRBD2 (5 bases). Trimming left V 4 bases short and J 4 bases short, with 16 bases between. Germline assignment: CDR1 GTSNPN and CDR2 SVGIG (reference sequence). This CDR3 spans 14 amino acids. This CDR3 reads CAWNRNSAGETQYF. In DNA form, the CDR3 reads TGTGCCTGGAATCGGAACAGCGCGGGAGAGACCCAGTACTTC.

The table lists this clone with a few counts. This chain uses TRBV27 with TRBJ2-1; 7 nucleotides agree with TRBD2. J was trimmed by 1 base and V by 4 bases; bases with no gene match: 10. The germline CDR1 and CDR2 sequences are MNHEY and SMNVEV (reference sequence). The length of the CDR3 is 17 residues. In DNA, the CDR3 is TGTGCCAGCAGTTCACCTATCCGGCGGGGGTCCTACAATGAGCAGTTCTTC. Translation: CASSSPIRRGSYNEQFF.

The chain combines TRBV11-3 with TRBJ1-1; 9 nucleotides match TRBD1. Germline V lookup: CDR1 SGHNT, CDR2 YENEEA. V shed 5 bases and J 5 bases; nucleotides not matched to a gene: 6. The CDR3 runs to 14 residues. This CDR3 reads CASSLTGGETEAFF. The CDR3 DNA follows: TGTGCCAGCAGCCTGACAGGGGGAGAAACTGAAGCTTTCTTT.

The chain links TRBV19 to TRBJ1-2; D is unresolved. Trimming shortened V by 5 bases and J by 1 base, and 14 bases separated the two germline ends. Germline assignment: CDR1 LNHDA and CDR2 SQIVND (reference sequence). This CDR3 contains 15 residues. In nucleotides, the CDR3 is TGTGCCAGTAGTCTCGACACGGACTTTAACTATGGCTACACCTTC. This sequence encodes CASSLDTDFNYGYTF. Full variable domain (remainder filled in from reference TRBV19 and TRBJ1-2): DGGITQSPKYLFRKEGQNVTLSCEQNLNHDAMYWYRQDPGQGLRLIYYSQIVNDFQKGDIAEGYSVSREKKESFPLTVTSAQKNPTAFYLCASSLDTDFNYGYTFGSGTRLTVV.

This clone was found once. The gene calls are TRBV9 and TRBJ2-1, with D possibly being TRBD1 or TRBD2 (5 bases each). With 3 bases removed from V and 4 bases from J, the gap between germline ends came to 14 bases. The CDR3 is 15 residues long. CDR1 is SGDLS, CDR2 YYNGEE, per germline. Written as DNA, the CDR3 is TGTGCCAGCAGCGCAATCCGGGACGGATACAATGAGCAGTTCTTC. Encoded protein: CASSAIRDGYNEQFF.

The CDR3 DNA sequence: TGTGCCAGCAGCTTATGGTTGGAGGGCCACTACTACGAGCAGTACTTC. Its protein product is CASSLWLEGHYYEQYF. The chain joins TRBV7-9 to TRBJ2-7, with D possibly TRBD2 on 6 matching bases. The CDR3 sequence is 16 residues long. V lost 2 bases to trimming and J lost 3 bases, with 17 bases between them. The germline V gene encodes CDR1 SEHNR and CDR2 FQNEAQ (reference sequence).

This clone was recorded once. V usage is TRBV7-9 and J usage is TRBJ2-7; maybe TRBD1 (6 bases). This CDR3 comprises 19 residues. The V end lost 1 base, the J end lost 2 bases, and 24 bases lay between the germline ends. Per germline, CDR1 SEHNR and CDR2 FQNEAQ (reference sequence). This CDR3 is CASSLVDGERTATPYEQYF. DNA for the CDR3: TGTGCCAGCAGCTTAGTTGATGGGGAAAGGACAGCCACTCCCTACGAGCAGTACTTC.

The CDR3 is CAWRVFDTEAFF. The CDR3, as DNA: TGTGCCTGGAGGGTGTTCGACACTGAAGCTTTCTTT. The V gene is TRBV30, the J gene TRBJ1-1; D is uncertain. V lost 3 bases, J lost 3 bases, and 8 bases lay in between. CDR3 length: 12 residues. Per germline, CDR1 GTSNPN and CDR2 SVGIG (reference sequence).

A single count supports this clone. The chain uses TRBV9 and TRBJ2-1; TRBD2 agrees at 13 bases. Trimming removed 4 bases from V and 10 bases from J; junction bases left unmatched: 8. CDR1 SGDLS and CDR2 YYNGEE come from the germline V gene. This CDR3 region has 15 residues. For the CDR3, the DNA is TGTGCCAGCAGCTCGCGACTAGCGGGAGGCCCGGAGCAGTTCTTC. Translation: CASSSRLAGGPEQFF.

The chain couples TRBV27 to TRBJ1-4; weak D call: TRBD1 (5 bases). Germline CDR1 is MNHEY and CDR2 is SMNVEV (reference sequence). V lost 5 bases, J lost 6 bases, and 19 bases lay in between. The CDR3 spans 16 residues. As DNA, the CDR3 is TGTGCCAGCAGTCCTTTTGGTGTGGGGCCCGATGAAAAACTGTTTTTT. Residues: CASSPFGVGPDEKLFF. Together with reference TRBV27 and TRBJ1-4, the CDR3 gives the full variable domain: EAQVTQNPRYLITVTGKKLTVTCSQNMNHEYMSWYRQDPGLGLRQIYYSMNVEVTDKGDVPEGYKVSRKEKRNFPLILESPSPNQTSLYFCASSPFGVGPDEKLFFGSGTQLSVL.